This TCR beta chain came from a study of cytomegalovirus exposure and HLA in healthy donors. The PCR employed 60 Vbeta primers together with 13 Jbeta primers. TCRdb keeps only in-frame clones here, not all; method: immunoSEQ multiplex PCR. The sample records 200,000 to 250,000 clones, just under 85% being singletons. The germline V gene encodes CDR1 SGDLS and CDR2 YYNGEE. This CDR3 contains 14 residues. The V and J ends lost 4 bases and 4 bases respectively, with 15 bases between them. J is TRBJ2-7 and V is TRBV9; D possibly corresponds to TRBD2 (6 bases). The sample was PBMCs. This sequence originates from a woman between 40 and 55 years old in good health and CMV-seronegative. The CDR3 here is CASSYAAGPYEQYF. For the CDR3, the DNA is TGTGCCAGCAGCTATGCAGCGGGCCCATACGAGCAGTACTTC.